Shown below are 24 T cell receptor beta chains from a single sample sequenced in a study of shared clonotypes between healthy human individuals. Measured with immunoSEQ multiplex PCR; TCRdb has only the in-frame clones, and not every one. This sample has about 2.3 million clones, with more than 85% found just once. Sample: naive CD4+ T cells from PBMCs. The subset was: CD45RA+ positively selected. The source is a man aged 18-30 years in good health. Some clones in this sample may be carry-over from other donors' samples.

The chain carries TRBV7-2 and TRBJ1-2; 8 bases are a match to TRBD1. The V gene's germline CDR1 is SGHTA and CDR2 FQGNSA. V shed 5 bases, J shed 4 bases, and the junction held 3 bases outside the gene matches. CDR3 length equals 13 residues. In nucleotides, the CDR3 is TGTGCCAGCAGCCAGGACAGGGTCTATGGCTACACCTTC. This translates into CASSQDRVYGYTF.

In regard to this clone: This sample also contains other DNA sequences that code for the same CDR3. The rearrangement links TRBV27 to TRBJ1-5; D remains ambiguous. Trimming stripped 5 bases from V and 0 bases from J, with 8 bases between. The CDR3 loop spans 14 amino acids. Germline values: CDR1 MNHEY, CDR2 SMNVEV (reference sequence). In DNA, the CDR3 is TGTGCCAGCAGTCCCCGCAATAGCAATCAGCCCCAGCATTTT. Protein: CASSPRNSNQPQHF.

Of note for this clone: Relative to the germline gene, one junction end is altered; a read error may explain this. The chain is built from TRBV23-1 and TRBJ1-2, with D possibly being TRBD1 (5 bases). TRBV23-1 is noted as an ORF with a role that remains uncertain. CDR3 size: 10 residues. This chain's CDR3 is CASSRNRDYF. CDR3 bases: TGCGCCAGCAGTCGTAACCGGGACTACTTC.

The V and J genes are TRBV5-1 and TRBJ2-7, with D perhaps TRBD2 (5 bases). Germline V gene sequence: CDR1 SGHRS, CDR2 YFSETQ. The CDR3 has 15 amino acids. V lost 4 bases and J lost 4, with 18 bases in between. The DNA of the CDR3 is TGCGCCAGCAGCCCAATGGGAGACGTCAAATACGAGCAGTACTTC. As protein: CASSPMGDVKYEQYF.

The chain recombines TRBV6-1 with TRBJ1-1; D is perhaps TRBD1 (6 bases). The CDR3 extends over 15 amino acids. Trimming shortened V by 5 bases and J by 0 bases, and 13 bases separated the two germline ends. Germline V gene data show CDR1 as MNHNS and CDR2 as SASEGT. The CDR3 DNA reads as TGTGCCAGCAGTAGACAGGATGGTATGAACACTGAAGCTTTCTTT. Its translation: CASSRQDGMNTEAFF.

The J gene is TRBJ2-3, the V gene TRBV10-3, with TRBD2 matching over 10 bases. Germline V gives CDR1 ENHRY, CDR2 SYGVKD. V lost 8 bases and J lost 4; bases outside the gene matches: 6. This CDR3 has 14 residues. In DNA, the CDR3 is TGTGCCATCCAAGCGGGAGGGCGTGCAGATACGCAGTATTTT. Protein sequence: CAIQAGGRADTQYF.

This clone was counted between two and nine times. Other DNA sequences in this sample translate to the same CDR3. This chain joins TRBV2 and TRBJ2-2, with unresolved D. V shed 7 bases and J shed 3 bases, with 6 bases lying between them. The length of the CDR3 is 12 residues. Germline CDR1 reads SNHLY; CDR2 reads FYNNEI. CDR3 sequence: CASTGYTGELFF. In nucleotides, the CDR3 is TGTGCCAGCACCGGATACACCGGGGAGCTGTTTTTT.

The V call is TRBV10-1, the J call TRBJ2-3; 8 positions agree with TRBD2. Unmatched junction bases numbered 8, after V lost 8 bases and J lost 4 bases. This CDR3 has 14 amino acids. From germline, CDR1 is WNHNN and CDR2 SYGVQD (reference sequence). CDR3: CASGSGRASDTQYF. The CDR3, as DNA: TGCGCCAGCGGTTCCGGGAGGGCATCAGATACGCAGTATTTT.

As regards this clone: The same CDR3 arises from other DNA sequences in this sample as well. The gene calls are TRBV7-3 and TRBJ2-3; D not certain. The germline V gene has CDR1 SGHTA and CDR2 FQGTGA. The CDR3 is 14 residues long. The ends were cut back, 2 bases at V and 3 bases at J, with 9 bases in the middle. The CDR3 DNA reads as TGTGCCAGCAGCTTAGGTCTAGTTACAGATACGCAGTATTTT. This codes for CASSLGLVTDTQYF.

The rearrangement links TRBV27 to TRBJ2-3; 8 nucleotides align to TRBD2. The CDR3 extends over 17 amino acids. Per the germline V gene, CDR1 is MNHEY and CDR2 is SMNVEV (reference sequence). Trimming took 5 bases from V and 0 from J; bases not matched to a gene: 10. CDR3 residues: CASSPYWTSPSTDTQYF. CDR3 in DNA: TGTGCCAGCAGTCCATATTGGACTAGCCCTAGCACAGATACGCAGTATTTT.

This clone came up once. The rearrangement uses TRBV15 and TRBJ2-3, with 10 bases matching TRBD2. The CDR3 is made up of 18 amino acids. From germline, CDR1 is LNHNV and CDR2 YYDKDF (reference sequence). V shed 0 bases and J 4 bases; nucleotides not matched to a gene: 10. The CDR3 region is CATSRDLGPSGRSDTQYF. Written as DNA, the CDR3 is TGTGCCACCAGCAGAGATTTGGGACCTAGCGGGAGATCAGATACGCAGTATTTT.

This clone was counted once. This chain links TRBV25-1 with TRBJ1-3; D possibly corresponds to TRBD1 (6 bases). Germline-derived CDR1 and CDR2 are MGHDK and SYGVNS. This CDR3 region has 14 residues. V was trimmed by 4 bases and J by 4 bases, leaving 11 bases between them. CDR3 in DNA: TGTGCCAGCAGTGCGGGGGCGGGAGGAAACACCATATATTTT. Protein: CASSAGAGGNTIYF.

The chain is built from TRBV5-1 and TRBJ1-4; D unclear. The V end lost 7 bases, the J end lost 4 bases, and 20 bases lay between the germline ends. CDR1 is SGHRS, CDR2 YFSETQ, per germline. The CDR3 contains 16 residues. The CDR3 nucleotides read TGCGCCAGCGGACCTGGGTTGGTGGCCGGTAATGAAAAACTGTTTTTT. Translation: CASGPGLVAGNEKLFF.

V gene TRBV18 combines with J gene TRBJ1-5, with 8 positions matching TRBD1. The CDR3 is 14 amino acids. Per the germline V gene, CDR1 is KGHSH and CDR2 is LQKENI. Trimming at V came to 6 bases and at J to 7 bases, leaving 8 bases not matched to a gene. The CDR3 spells CASSPGTGSQPQHF. The CDR3 DNA reads TGTGCCAGCTCCCCAGGGACAGGTAGCCAGCCCCAGCATTTT.

This clone was detected only once. This rearrangement joins TRBV5-6 to TRBJ1-4; D remains unclear. CDR3 length: 15 amino acids. The V gene's germline CDR1 is SGHDT and CDR2 YYEEEE. Trimming took off 1 base at V and 8 bases at J, with 15 bases between the two ends. CDR3 sequence: CASSLLGPESEKLFF. The CDR3 region has the DNA TGTGCCAGCAGCTTGCTAGGGCCCGAGTCGGAAAAACTGTTTTTT.

This chain uses TRBV28 with TRBJ2-7; the D call may be TRBD1 or TRBD2 (5 bases each). Germline V gene data show CDR1 as MDHEN and CDR2 as SYDVKM. This CDR3 region has 15 residues. Trimming took off 3 bases at V and 6 bases at J, with 18 bases between the two ends. The CDR3: CASSFAGTVGVEQYF. The CDR3 DNA reads as TGTGCCAGCAGTTTTGCCGGGACCGTGGGGGTCGAGCAGTACTTC.

The V and J genes are TRBV2 and TRBJ1-2; no definite D call. Germline V gives CDR1 SNHLY, CDR2 FYNNEI. Trimming took 3 bases from V and 4 from J, leaving 9 bases between them. This CDR3 has 13 amino acids. The CDR3 DNA follows: TGTGCCAGCAGTGATGCCAGAAGCTATGGCTACACCTTC. Protein: CASSDARSYGYTF.

Only one count was recorded for this clone. The chain employs TRBV5-1 and TRBJ1-3; D is uncertain. Germline values: CDR1 SGHRS, CDR2 YFSETQ. V lost 0 bases to trimming and J lost 0 bases, with 13 bases between them. This CDR3 comprises 17 residues. CDR3 sequence (DNA): TGCGCCAGCAGCTTGGTCGGGGAGCCGAGCTCTGGAAACACCATATATTTT. It translates to CASSLVGEPSSGNTIYF. The full variable domain, completed using reference TRBV5-1 and TRBJ1-3, is KAGVTQTPRYLIKTRGQQVTLSCSPISGHRSVSWYQQTPGQGLQFLFEYFSETQRNKGNFPGRFSGRQFSNSRSEMNVSTLELGDSALYLCASSLVGEPSSGNTIYFGEGSWLTVV.

The chain is built from TRBV7-2 and TRBJ2-7; possibly TRBD1 or TRBD2 for D (7 bases each). The CDR3 loop spans 15 amino acids. V was shortened by 3 bases and J by 4 bases, with 16 bases between the two germline ends. The germline V gene encodes CDR1 SGHTA and CDR2 FQGNSA. This CDR3 reads CASSLGGTEIYEQYF. DNA of the CDR3: TGTGCCAGCAGCTTGGGGGGGACAGAGATTTACGAGCAGTACTTC.

The chain is built from TRBV9 and TRBJ1-2; TRBD1 aligns across 7 bases. This CDR3 region has 15 residues. Trimming at V came to 0 bases and at J to 5 bases, leaving 7 bases not matched to a gene. Germline-derived CDR1 and CDR2 are SGDLS and YYNGEE. The CDR3 bases are TGTGCCAGCAGCGTAGATTTAGGGGGCGTATATGGCTACACCTTC. It is translated as CASSVDLGGVYGYTF. The full variable domain, in which reference TRBV9 and TRBJ1-2 provide the parts outside the CDR3, is DSGVTQTPKHLITATGQRVTLRCSPRSGDLSVYWYQQSLDQGLQFLIQYYNGEERAKGNILERFSAQQFPDLHSELNLSSLELGDSALYFCASSVDLGGVYGYTFGSGTRLTVV.

The V call is TRBV6-5, the J call TRBJ1-5; D gene uncertain. From germline, CDR1 is MNHEY and CDR2 SVGAGI. The CDR3 extends over 14 amino acids. V gave up 0 bases and J gave up 6 bases, with 9 bases separating them. The CDR3 DNA reads TGTGCCAGCAGTTACTCGAATGAGGGTCAGCCCCAGCATTTT. It codes for CASSYSNEGQPQHF.

The genes are TRBV2 and TRBJ2-1, with 9 bases matching TRBD2. This CDR3 spans 14 amino acids. V lost 6 bases to trimming and J lost 6 bases; unmatched junction nucleotides: 6. The germline CDR1 and CDR2 sequences are SNHLY and FYNNEI. The chain's CDR3 is CASSEIAGVNEQFF. DNA of the CDR3: TGTGCCAGCAGCGAAATAGCGGGAGTCAATGAGCAGTTCTTC.

V gene TRBV11-2 combines with J gene TRBJ1-1; weak D call: TRBD1 (5 bases). Germline loops: CDR1 SGHAT, CDR2 FQNNGV. The germline V and J ends were trimmed by 5 bases and 1 base, with 20 bases remaining between them. There are 17 residues in the CDR3. Here the CDR3 DNA reads TGTGCCAGCAGCCCAAGAGGGATGGGGCAGGGGAACACTGAAGCTTTCTTT. Encoded protein: CASSPRGMGQGNTEAFF.

This chain links TRBV25-1 with TRBJ1-1, with a tentative D call TRBD1 (6 bases). Between the trimmed V and J ends, which lost 2 bases and 3 bases, there was a span of 13 bases. This CDR3 spans 15 amino acids. CDR1 MGHDK and CDR2 SYGVNS come from the germline V gene. The CDR3 coding sequence is TGTGCCAGCAGTGAAAGGGCGAGGGGGTACACTGAAGCTTTCTTT. This sequence encodes CASSERARGYTEAFF. Together with reference TRBV25-1 and TRBJ1-1, the CDR3 gives the full variable domain: EADIYQTPRYLVIGTGKKITLECSQTMGHDKMYWYQQDPGMELHLIHYSYGVNSTEKGDLSSESTVSRIRTEHFPLTLESARPSHTSQYLCASSERARGYTEAFFGQGTRLTVV.